This T cell receptor beta chain is drawn from a study of T-cell memory formation after mild COVID-19 (dated by TCRdb to the early 2020s). For the study in its entirety: TCR sequence clusters from the two donors were largely donor specific. Longitudinal TCRalpha and TCRbeta repertoire sequencing tracked T-cell clones expanding and contracting after mild COVID-19 in two donors. The cohort was made up of two young adult volunteers, one female and one male, who were previously healthy.

From a lookup of the germline V gene, CDR1 and CDR2 are ENHRY and SYGVKD. The junction carries 24 bases between V and J, which are trimmed by 3 bases and 3 bases respectively. The CDR3 spans 18 residues, from the cysteine through the phenylalanine. Only the CDR3 part of the read is kept: 54 bases, read in frame from the first base. Sequencing took place on an Illumina NovaSeq 6000. TCRalpha and TCRbeta cDNA libraries were built by 5'RACE with constant-segment primers, adding sample barcodes and unique molecular identifiers. Trizol reagent was used to extract RNA from every sample. Library amplification was performed in two PCR steps, and a second sample barcode and Illumina TruSeq adapters were introduced in the second step. Sequencing of libraries was performed on an Illumina NovaSeq with 2 x 150 bp paired-end reads. The study's processing was this. Demultiplexing of reads and collapsing into UMI-guided consensus sequences were performed with migec v1.2.7. Using mixcr v2.1.11, the UMI consensuses were aligned to TRA and TRB V and J templates and assembled into clonotypes. A clonotype was counted as expanded or contracted only if both edgeR and NoisET called the change significant, with noise models trained on biological replicates. For edgeR calls, a false discovery rate-adjusted p below 0.01 and a log2 fold-change threshold of 1 were applied. As an exploratory analysis of dynamics, max-normalized trajectories of the 1000 most abundant clonotypes were examined by PCA with hierarchical clustering. The CD4 or CD8 phenotype of responding clones was assigned using the separately sequenced CD4+ and CD8+ repertoires. Through fastp at Q25 and MiXCR, TCRdb rebuilt clones from the public reads, retaining in-frame beta chains. All rows with the same CDR3 protein become a single entry with the most common DNA and genes. The V and J calls reflect TCRdb's pipeline rather than the authors' work. The sample has approximately 350,000 distinct CDR3 sequences on record, 14% of them singletons. The top ten constitute 20% to 25% of the sample.

Study-level results and caveats: The study covered only a couple of mild cases, and larger cohorts including severe cases with pre-infection samples were considered necessary. The second-wave clones that peaked on day 37 were not confirmed to be SARS-CoV-2 specific. Some responding clones were found in pre-infection memory, which suggests that pre-existing cross-reactive memory T cells took part in the SARS-CoV-2 response. Contracting CD4+ clones appeared mostly in the CM and EM memory subsets, whereas CD8+ clones were enriched in EMRA. Balanced CD4/CD8 phenotypes were observed for clones contracting from day 15 to 85, whereas a bias towards CD4+ was observed for a second wave of clones expanding from day 15 to 37.

Ficoll-Paque density gradient centrifugation was the method used to isolate PBMCs. This clonotype came up a few times. Its specific antigen is unknown. Per-base qualities were not stored, and no clone one base away is much larger. The sample taken for sequencing was PBMCs or a T cell subset sorted from them (not recorded which). The receptor chain draws on TRBV10-3 and TRBJ2-7; the D gene assignment is perhaps TRBD1 or TRBD2, with each matching 6 bases. The receptor's source is a man aged 18 to 30 who had mild COVID-19 (a few samples of this study predate the infection). The sample titles of this study are shuffled in the database, so cell type and time point are left out; the donor was told from shared clones. The nucleotide sequence is given as TGTGCCATCAGTGACCAAAACGGGGGCCAAACCCGGGTCTACGAGCAGTACTTC. Its translation reads: CAISDQNGGQTRVYEQYF.